The 27 T cell receptor beta chains below come from one sample, sequenced in a study of cytomegalovirus exposure and HLA in healthy donors. The data were produced by immunoSEQ multiplex PCR, yet TCRdb's version contains in-frame clones alone and is incomplete. The data contain hundreds of thousands of clones, roughly 90% of them seen just once; the ten biggest clones take up under 0.95%. Sample: PBMCs. All receptors come from a woman aged 18-29 years in good health and CMV-seronegative.

This sequence joins TRBV12-5 and TRBJ1-2; maybe TRBD1 (6 bases). V was cut by 2 bases and J by 9 bases, with 19 bases left in between. The CDR3 has 15 amino acids. Germline V lookup: CDR1 LGHNT, CDR2 FRNRAP. Written as DNA, the CDR3 is TGTGCTAGTGGTTTGTTTACAGGCCTCGGACAGAGCTACACCTTC. Encoded protein: CASGLFTGLGQSYTF.

The chain is built from TRBV9 and TRBJ1-2; 11 bases line up with TRBD1. The CDR3 is 15 amino acids. Germline V lookup: CDR1 SGDLS, CDR2 YYNGEE. V lost 0 bases to trimming and J lost 4 bases; unmatched junction nucleotides: 2. CDR3 residues: CASSVDGQGAYGYTF. CDR3 DNA: TGTGCCAGCAGCGTAGATGGACAGGGGGCCTATGGCTACACCTTC.

The rearrangement uses TRBV10-3 and TRBJ1-1; 9 bases are shared with TRBD1. This CDR3 is 15 amino acids long. Trimming cost V 0 bases and J 5 bases; bases outside gene matches: 4. CDR1 is ENHRY, CDR2 SYGVKD, per germline. The CDR3 bases are TGTGCCATCAGTGAGTCTGGACAGGGGAAGACTGAAGCTTTCTTT. Encoded protein: CAISESGQGKTEAFF.

The chain employs TRBV5-4 and TRBJ2-7; the D gene is possibly TRBD2 (6 bases). V lost 1 base to trimming and J lost 0 bases, with 8 bases between them. The germline gives CDR1 SGHNT, CDR2 YYREEE (reference sequence). The CDR3 sequence is 14 residues long. The DNA of the CDR3 is TGTGCCAGCAGCTTGCGGGGGACCTCCTACGAGCAGTACTTC. Translation gives CASSLRGTSYEQYF. The full variable domain, with the rest looked up from reference TRBV5-4 and TRBJ2-7, is ETGVTQSPTHLIKTRGQQVTLRCSSQSGHNTVSWYQQALGQGPQFIFQYYREEENGRGNFPPRFSGLQFPNYSSELNVNALELDDSALYLCASSLRGTSYEQYFGPGTRLTVT.

The CDR3 here is CACWGTSTDTQYF. The CDR3 DNA reads as TGTGCCTGCTGGGGGACTAGCACAGATACGCAGTATTTT. The chain joins TRBV30 to TRBJ2-3; maybe TRBD2 (6 bases). Per germline, CDR1 GTSNPN and CDR2 SVGIG (reference sequence). V was shortened by 6 bases and J by 0 bases, with 10 bases between the two germline ends. The length of the CDR3 is 13 residues.

This clone was observed a few times. The V and J genes are TRBV29-1 and TRBJ1-2, with D perhaps TRBD1 (6 bases). Trimming pared 3 bases from V and 7 bases from J, leaving 12 bases between. The germline gives CDR1 SQVTM, CDR2 ANQGSEA. This CDR3 comprises 12 residues. The CDR3 DNA reads TGCAGCGTTGACCCAGGGGTGGGTGGCTACACCTTC. This translates into CSVDPGVGGYTF.

The rearrangement links TRBV27 to TRBJ1-5, with D possibly being TRBD1 (5 bases). CDR3 size: 16 residues. CDR1 and CDR2 (germline): MNHEY, SMNVEV (reference sequence). V gave up 5 bases and J gave up 6 bases, with 20 bases separating them. The chain's CDR3 is CASSPQRPTQGQPQHF. The CDR3 coding sequence is TGTGCCAGCAGTCCACAGAGACCTACTCAGGGTCAGCCCCAGCATTTT.

The chain couples TRBV5-1 to TRBJ2-7; maybe TRBD1 (6 bases). Trimming cost V 0 bases and J 4 bases, with 11 bases left between them. This CDR3 is built from 14 residues. The germline V gene encodes CDR1 SGHRS and CDR2 YFSETQ. The CDR3 DNA sequence: TGCGCCAGCAGCTTGGCAGGGGTTGGGTACGAGCAGTACTTC. Translating it yields CASSLAGVGYEQYF.

The V and J genes are TRBV30 and TRBJ1-5, with D tentatively TRBD1 (5 bases). V was cut by 6 bases and J by 4 bases, with 13 bases left in between. This CDR3 spans 13 amino acids. Germline V gene sequence: CDR1 GTSNPN, CDR2 SVGIG (reference sequence). The CDR3 protein is CACSTQGNQPQHF. CDR3 nucleotide sequence: TGTGCCTGCTCTACGCAGGGAAATCAGCCCCAGCATTTT.

This chain joins TRBV27 and TRBJ2-3; 8 bases are shared with TRBD2. This CDR3 spans 17 amino acids. Germline V gene lookup returns CDR1 MNHEY and CDR2 SMNVEV (reference sequence). V lost 3 bases, J lost 0 bases, and 8 bases stayed unmatched. In DNA, the CDR3 is TGTGCCAGCAGTTTGTCCACTAGCGGCACGAGCACAGATACGCAGTATTTT. Translating gives CASSLSTSGTSTDTQYF.

This chain joins TRBV7-7 and TRBJ2-5, with D maybe TRBD1 (6 bases). Looked up from germline, CDR1 is SSHAT and CDR2 is FNYEAQ (reference sequence). The CDR3 spans 14 residues. The V gene lost 5 bases and the J gene lost 5 bases, with 15 bases spanning the gap. The CDR3: CASSPMRGLETQYF. CDR3 sequence (DNA): TGTGCCAGCAGCCCCATGAGGGGGTTGGAGACCCAGTACTTC.

Remarks on this clone: The sample carries other DNA sequences with the same CDR3. The V gene is TRBV6-1, the J gene TRBJ2-7; possibly TRBD1 for D (5 bases). The CDR3 has 14 amino acids. The V and J ends lost 1 base and 0 bases respectively, with 7 bases between them. Looked up from germline, CDR1 is MNHNS and CDR2 is SASEGT. The CDR3, as DNA: TGTGCCAGCAGTGAAGGGGGCCTCTCCTACGAGCAGTACTTC. This encodes CASSEGGLSYEQYF.

This chain joins TRBV29-1 and TRBJ2-2; tentatively, D is TRBD1 (6 bases). CDR1 and CDR2 (germline): SQVTM, ANQGSEA. Trimming removed 2 bases at V and 0 bases at J, with 13 bases between. The CDR3 totals 16 residues. The CDR3 bases are TGCAGCGTTGAATTACGGACAGTTGCGAACACCGGGGAGCTGTTTTTT. Its protein product is CSVELRTVANTGELFF.

The chain carries TRBV2 and TRBJ2-5, with 12 bases matching TRBD2. CDR1 is SNHLY, CDR2 FYNNEI, per germline. The CDR3 runs 14 residues. V shed 4 bases and J 7 bases; nucleotides not matched to a gene: 4. CDR3 bases: TGTGCCAGCAGTGGACTAGCGGGGGAAGTGACCCAGTACTTC. Translation gives CASSGLAGEVTQYF.

This chain uses TRBV10-3 with TRBJ1-1; TRBD1 matches 7 bases. CDR3 length: 13 amino acids. Germline V CDR1 and CDR2: ENHRY, SYGVKD. With V trimmed by 2 bases and J by 6 bases, 3 bases remained unmatched. This CDR3 reads CAISEGGTAEAFF. CDR3 DNA sequence: TGTGCCATCAGTGAGGGGGGGACAGCTGAAGCTTTCTTT.

The rearrangement uses TRBV4-1 and TRBJ2-6; the match to TRBD1 covers 9 bases. Losses at the gene ends were 7 bases for V and 3 bases for J; bases not matched to a gene: 7. CDR3 length: 16 amino acids. Germline assignment: CDR1 MGHRA and CDR2 YSYEKL. For the CDR3, the DNA is TGCGCCAGCACCCTGGACAGGGGTGGTGGGGCCAACGTCCTGACTTTC. Protein product: CASTLDRGGGANVLTF.

CDR3 DNA: TGTGCCAGCAGTGAGGTCTACTACAATGAGCAGTTCTTC. Translated: CASSEVYYNEQFF. The chain uses TRBV6-1 and TRBJ2-1; D is ambiguous. The CDR3 loop spans 13 amino acids. The V end lost 3 bases, the J end lost 3 bases, and 6 bases lay between the germline ends. Germline V gives CDR1 MNHNS, CDR2 SASEGT.

The rearrangement joins TRBV9 to TRBJ1-4, with TRBD1 matching over 8 bases. Trimming took 3 bases from V and 0 from J; bases not matched to a gene: 4. The CDR3 extends over 16 amino acids. CDR1 SGDLS and CDR2 YYNGEE come from the germline V gene. The CDR3 DNA sequence: TGTGCCAGCAGCGCGCAGACAGGGGCAACTAATGAAAAACTGTTTTTT. This gives the protein CASSAQTGATNEKLFF.

This chain joins TRBV6-5 and TRBJ2-1, with 7 bases that match TRBD2. The length of the CDR3 is 15 residues. With V trimmed by 2 bases and J by 9 bases, 10 bases remained unmatched. In germline, CDR1 is MNHEY, CDR2 SVGAGI. For the CDR3, the DNA is TGTGCCAGCAGTTACGGGCTAGCGGATTCTCCTGAGCAGTTCTTC. This translates into CASSYGLADSPEQFF.

The chain couples TRBV6-5 to TRBJ1-1, with a tentative D call TRBD1 (5 bases). This CDR3 is built from 11 residues. V was trimmed by 5 bases and J by 6 bases, leaving 7 bases between them. CDR1 is MNHEY and CDR2 is SVGAGI in the germline V gene. The CDR3 loop reads CASSKGPEAFF. The CDR3 DNA reads as TGTGCCAGCAGTAAGGGGCCTGAAGCTTTCTTT.

This chain joins TRBV2 and TRBJ2-2; D gene uncertain. CDR3 length: 14 amino acids. Germline CDR1 SNHLY, CDR2 FYNNEI. Trimming stripped 1 base from V and 1 base from J, with 4 bases between. The CDR3 loop is CASSEGLNTGELFF. Here the CDR3 DNA reads TGTGCCAGCAGTGAAGGGCTGAACACCGGGGAGCTGTTTTTT.

This clone has only a few counts. CDR3 sequence reads: CASSDEVPPEWLPQHF. The CDR3 bases are TGTGCCAGCAGTGACGAGGTCCCCCCAGAGTGGTTGCCCCAGCATTTT. J is TRBJ1-5 and V is TRBV2; no reliable D call. CDR1 and CDR2 from the germline V gene are SNHLY and FYNNEI. CDR3 length equals 16 residues. Trimming took off 3 bases at V and 9 bases at J, with 21 bases between the two ends.

The chain's CDR3 is CASSLDGGRSSYEQYF. The CDR3 DNA is TGTGCCAGCAGCTTGGATGGCGGCAGAAGCTCCTACGAGCAGTACTTC. V and J are TRBV5-4 and TRBJ2-7, with no clear D. Germline V gene data show CDR1 as SGHNT and CDR2 as YYREEE (reference sequence). This CDR3 spans 16 amino acids. V lost 0 bases to trimming and J lost 0 bases, with 13 bases between them.

The chain employs TRBV28 and TRBJ2-3; 13 bases are a match to TRBD2. Germline loops: CDR1 MDHEN, CDR2 SYDVKM. V shed 7 bases, J shed 4 bases, and the junction held 8 bases outside the gene matches. The CDR3 is 16 amino acids. The CDR3 coding sequence is TGTGCCAGCACCTCACTAGCGGGAGGGCCCTCAGATACGCAGTATTTT. Protein product: CASTSLAGGPSDTQYF.

This clone has only one observation. The chain has TRBV27 and TRBJ2-7; 9 bases agree with TRBD2. CDR1 MNHEY and CDR2 SMNVEV come from the germline V gene (reference sequence). V gave up 0 bases and J gave up 2 bases; unmatched junction bases: 2. This CDR3 is 15 amino acids long. CDR3 DNA: TGTGCCAGCAGTTTATCGACTAGCGGCGCCTACGAGCAGTACTTC. Protein product: CASSLSTSGAYEQYF.

The CDR3 region has the DNA TGTGCCAGCAGTTCAAATAAGGACAGGCAATCCTACGAGCAGTACTTC. Protein product: CASSSNKDRQSYEQYF. The V and J genes are TRBV27 and TRBJ2-7, with 7 bases aligning to TRBD1. Germline-derived CDR1 and CDR2 are MNHEY and SMNVEV (reference sequence). The CDR3 runs to 16 residues. V dropped 4 bases and J dropped 1; count of bases not matched to a gene: 10.

There are a few counts of this clone. The V and J genes are TRBV2 and TRBJ1-1, with a weak D call TRBD1 (6 bases). V lost 6 bases and J 8 bases, leaving 22 bases between the germline ends. CDR3 length equals 15 residues. Germline V gene sequence: CDR1 SNHLY, CDR2 FYNNEI. CDR3 region: CASRQGRGGPPEAFF. The CDR3 DNA reads TGTGCCAGCAGGCAGGGGCGTGGAGGACCACCCGAAGCTTTCTTT.